This TCR beta chain stems from a study of cytotoxic CD8 clonotypes in ibrutinib-treated CLL. CDR3 length equals 14 residues. Germline V gene sequence: CDR1 MNHEY, CDR2 SMNVEV (reference sequence). Trimming removed 5 bases from V and 2 bases from J; junction bases left unmatched: 2. Sequencing used immunoSEQ multiplex PCR; TCRdb keeps in-frame clones, though not all of them. Counted here are about 300,000 clones, around 76% occurring once; the ten biggest clones make up roughly 5.7%. The starting material was PBMCs, obtained at disease progression, from a patient treated with ibrutinib. The clonotype comes from a human donor with chronic lymphocytic leukemia. The chain has TRBV27 and TRBJ2-1; 8 nucleotides line up with TRBD1. The CDR3 is CASSPGGPYNEQFF. The CDR3 nucleotides are TGTGCCAGCAGTCCAGGGGGCCCCTACAATGAGCAGTTCTTC.